This T cell receptor beta chain appears in the sequencing data of a study of cytomegalovirus exposure and HLA in healthy donors. About this clone itself: The antigen is undetermined.

Germline-derived CDR1 and CDR2 are MRHNA and SNTAGT. V was trimmed by 3 bases and J by 5 bases, leaving 8 bases between them. The CDR3 runs to 13 residues. 60 Vbeta and 13 Jbeta primers were used in PCR. Produced via immunoSEQ multiplex PCR; TCRdb's table is partial and in-frame only. The profile covers around 95,000 clones, with around two thirds appearing a single time and approximately 1.8% taken by the ten largest. General study results and limits: The investigators catalogued under 200 TCR beta chains as cytomegalovirus-associated. Sequencing likely caused a cluster of highly shared sequence variants.

The TCR was taken from a male donor in good health and CMV-seronegative. The sample was PBMCs. The gene calls are TRBV6-4 and TRBJ1-5; no clear D. The CDR3 region is CASSESSHQPQHF. CDR3 nucleotide sequence: TGTGCCAGCAGTGAATCGTCCCATCAGCCCCAGCATTTT.